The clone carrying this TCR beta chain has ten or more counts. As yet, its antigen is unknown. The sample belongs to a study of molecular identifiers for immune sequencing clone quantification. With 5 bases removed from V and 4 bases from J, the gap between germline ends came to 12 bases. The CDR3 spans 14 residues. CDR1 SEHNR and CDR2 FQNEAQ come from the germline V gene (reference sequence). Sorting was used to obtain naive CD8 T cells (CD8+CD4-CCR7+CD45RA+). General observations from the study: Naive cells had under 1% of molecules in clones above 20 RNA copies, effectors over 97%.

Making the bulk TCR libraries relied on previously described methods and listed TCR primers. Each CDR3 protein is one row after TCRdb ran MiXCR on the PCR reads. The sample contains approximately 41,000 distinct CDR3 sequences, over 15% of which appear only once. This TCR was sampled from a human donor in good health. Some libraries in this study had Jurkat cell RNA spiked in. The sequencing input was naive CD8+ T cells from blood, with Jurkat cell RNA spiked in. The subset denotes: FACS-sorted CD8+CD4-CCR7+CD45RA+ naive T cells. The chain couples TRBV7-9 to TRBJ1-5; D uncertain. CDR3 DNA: TGTGCCAGCAGCCGTCCGGGTCTGAATCAGCCCCAGCATTTT. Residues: CASSRPGLNQPQHF.